Sequencing of this TCR beta chain was carried out in a study of radiotherapy plus CTLA-4 blockade in lung cancer. Using immunoSEQ multiplex PCR, the repertoire was profiled, and TCRdb retains in-frame clones only, with some absent. The table records 40,000 to 50,000 clones, around 86% of them present only once. The junction had 6 bases not matched to a gene; V was cut back by 8 bases and J by 11 bases. Germline V lookup: CDR1 DFQATT, CDR2 SNEGSKA (reference sequence). The CDR3 is 10 amino acids. This rearrangement joins TRBV20-1 to TRBJ2-5, with 9 bases lining up with TRBD2. This receptor was identified in a human donor with non-small cell lung cancer who had stable disease on radiotherapy plus ipilimumab. The sequencing used peripheral blood, collected from a patient treated with radiotherapy plus ipilimumab. CDR3 DNA sequence: TGCAGTCCTTTAGCGGGAGCGCAGTACTTC. Translated: CSPLAGAQYF.